A selection of T cell receptor beta chains follows, all from one sample in a study of T cell responses to AZD1222 COVID-19 vaccine. Produced via immunoSEQ multiplex PCR; TCRdb's table is partial and in-frame only. This table holds 75,000 to 100,000 clones, about 85% found once. This specimen consisted of peripheral blood, obtained on day 0 of AZD1222 vaccination. The source of these receptors is an adult in good health. Both conserved end residues are trimmed from each CDR3. The order of the fields is J gene, V gene, CDR3 protein.

j_gene: TRBJ1-6; v_gene: TRBV11-2; CDR3aa: ASSLASQGSPLH
j_gene: TRBJ2-2; v_gene: TRBV29-1; CDR3aa: SVPVGTGTSDTGELF
j_gene: TRBJ2-5; v_gene: TRBV3-1/TRBV3-2; CDR3aa: ASSQGQGRGTQY
j_gene: TRBJ2-5; v_gene: TRBV7-3; CDR3aa: ASSVGQKETQY
j_gene: TRBJ1-6; v_gene: TRBV3-1/TRBV3-2; CDR3aa: ASSRSDSYNSPLH
j_gene: TRBJ1-2; v_gene: TRBV20-1; CDR3aa: SAPGAGYT
j_gene: TRBJ2-2; v_gene: TRBV7-2; CDR3aa: ASSSSSGGRYTGELF
j_gene: TRBJ1-1; v_gene: TRBV24-1; CDR3aa: ATSDPTDRADTEAF
j_gene: TRBJ1-4; v_gene: TRBV11-1; CDR3aa: ASSSPAGLNNEKLF
j_gene: TRBJ2-1; v_gene: TRBV4-3; CDR3aa: ASREGGTSRNNEQF
j_gene: TRBJ1-1; v_gene: TRBV2; CDR3aa: ASAGTGGEAF
j_gene: TRBJ2-2; v_gene: TRBV5-4; CDR3aa: ASSLAGTIGTGELF
j_gene: TRBJ2-7; v_gene: TRBV4-1; CDR3aa: ASSQEAPGQVYEQY
j_gene: TRBJ2-5; v_gene: TRBV2; CDR3aa: ASRDLETQY
j_gene: TRBJ2-1; v_gene: TRBV27; CDR3aa: ASTGGRGEQF
j_gene: TRBJ2-1; v_gene: TRBV4-3; CDR3aa: ASSQGTGNEQF
j_gene: TRBJ2-2; v_gene: TRBV7-2; CDR3aa: ASSLYRRNTGELF
j_gene: TRBJ2-2; v_gene: TRBV3-1/TRBV3-2; CDR3aa: ASSLNTGELF
j_gene: TRBJ2-3; v_gene: TRBV3-1/TRBV3-2; CDR3aa: ASSQRRLDTQY
j_gene: TRBJ1-1; v_gene: TRBV7-6; CDR3aa: ASSFGQGTEAF
j_gene: TRBJ1-6; v_gene: TRBV6-2/TRBV6-3; CDR3aa: ASSRPTGGVYSPLH
j_gene: TRBJ1-5; v_gene: TRBV29-1; CDR3aa: SVGQGGNQPQH
j_gene: TRBJ2-7; v_gene: TRBV19; CDR3aa: ASSTVGGSSYEQY
j_gene: TRBJ2-3; v_gene: TRBV19; CDR3aa: ASRAGGGTDTQY
j_gene: TRBJ1-4; v_gene: TRBV6-1; CDR3aa: ASSDRGEKLF
j_gene: TRBJ1-4; v_gene: TRBV12-3/TRBV12-4; CDR3aa: ASNGARGEKLF
j_gene: TRBJ2-7; v_gene: TRBV11-2; CDR3aa: ASSVPGTGYDEQY
j_gene: TRBJ1-5; v_gene: TRBV2; CDR3aa: ASSDIYSNQPQH
j_gene: TRBJ2-3; v_gene: TRBV12-3/TRBV12-4; CDR3aa: ASSLLMTDTQY
j_gene: TRBJ2-2; v_gene: TRBV7-2; CDR3aa: ASSFVKGLRTGELF
j_gene: TRBJ2-7; v_gene: TRBV18; CDR3aa: ASSPLNRQNSYEQY
j_gene: TRBJ1-4; v_gene: TRBV19; CDR3aa: ASGYEKLF
j_gene: TRBJ1-5; v_gene: TRBV19; CDR3aa: ASSADRWGQPQH
j_gene: TRBJ1-5; v_gene: TRBV6-5; CDR3aa: ASSYRQYSNQPQH
j_gene: TRBJ1-2; v_gene: TRBV7-9; CDR3aa: ASSPSGDRDLDGYT
j_gene: TRBJ2-1; v_gene: TRBV7-9; CDR3aa: ASSLMGGSYNEQF
j_gene: TRBJ2-2; v_gene: TRBV24-1; CDR3aa: ATSDVTSPNTGELF
j_gene: TRBJ2-5; v_gene: TRBV20-1; CDR3aa: SASRPGSQETQY
j_gene: TRBJ2-3; v_gene: TRBV7-9; CDR3aa: ASSLQGNIADTQY
j_gene: TRBJ1-6; v_gene: TRBV4-3; CDR3aa: ASSQAGNSPLH
j_gene: TRBJ2-1; v_gene: TRBV14; CDR3aa: ASSQDLSGGPRNEQF
j_gene: TRBJ2-3; v_gene: TRBV6-2/TRBV6-3; CDR3aa: ASSSQGAKILDTQY
j_gene: TRBJ1-6; v_gene: TRBV11-2; CDR3aa: ASSLVRGGPGPLH
j_gene: TRBJ2-2; v_gene: TRBV6-4; CDR3aa: ASRLQGRTGELF
j_gene: TRBJ2-7; v_gene: TRBV5-1; CDR3aa: ASSLGTGLQEQY
j_gene: TRBJ1-6; v_gene: TRBV5-6; CDR3aa: ASSPLTQQRNSPLH
j_gene: TRBJ2-7; v_gene: TRBV5-5; CDR3aa: ASSLAGAAPYEQY
j_gene: TRBJ2-3; v_gene: TRBV18; CDR3aa: ASSPISLDTQY
j_gene: TRBJ1-4; v_gene: TRBV5-1; CDR3aa: ASSSGSGGVQNEKLF
j_gene: TRBJ2-7; v_gene: TRBV28; CDR3aa: ASSLEYPYEQY
j_gene: TRBJ2-5; v_gene: TRBV4-3; CDR3aa: ASSQDEGVQETQY
j_gene: TRBJ2-3; v_gene: TRBV27; CDR3aa: ASSPLSGPQY